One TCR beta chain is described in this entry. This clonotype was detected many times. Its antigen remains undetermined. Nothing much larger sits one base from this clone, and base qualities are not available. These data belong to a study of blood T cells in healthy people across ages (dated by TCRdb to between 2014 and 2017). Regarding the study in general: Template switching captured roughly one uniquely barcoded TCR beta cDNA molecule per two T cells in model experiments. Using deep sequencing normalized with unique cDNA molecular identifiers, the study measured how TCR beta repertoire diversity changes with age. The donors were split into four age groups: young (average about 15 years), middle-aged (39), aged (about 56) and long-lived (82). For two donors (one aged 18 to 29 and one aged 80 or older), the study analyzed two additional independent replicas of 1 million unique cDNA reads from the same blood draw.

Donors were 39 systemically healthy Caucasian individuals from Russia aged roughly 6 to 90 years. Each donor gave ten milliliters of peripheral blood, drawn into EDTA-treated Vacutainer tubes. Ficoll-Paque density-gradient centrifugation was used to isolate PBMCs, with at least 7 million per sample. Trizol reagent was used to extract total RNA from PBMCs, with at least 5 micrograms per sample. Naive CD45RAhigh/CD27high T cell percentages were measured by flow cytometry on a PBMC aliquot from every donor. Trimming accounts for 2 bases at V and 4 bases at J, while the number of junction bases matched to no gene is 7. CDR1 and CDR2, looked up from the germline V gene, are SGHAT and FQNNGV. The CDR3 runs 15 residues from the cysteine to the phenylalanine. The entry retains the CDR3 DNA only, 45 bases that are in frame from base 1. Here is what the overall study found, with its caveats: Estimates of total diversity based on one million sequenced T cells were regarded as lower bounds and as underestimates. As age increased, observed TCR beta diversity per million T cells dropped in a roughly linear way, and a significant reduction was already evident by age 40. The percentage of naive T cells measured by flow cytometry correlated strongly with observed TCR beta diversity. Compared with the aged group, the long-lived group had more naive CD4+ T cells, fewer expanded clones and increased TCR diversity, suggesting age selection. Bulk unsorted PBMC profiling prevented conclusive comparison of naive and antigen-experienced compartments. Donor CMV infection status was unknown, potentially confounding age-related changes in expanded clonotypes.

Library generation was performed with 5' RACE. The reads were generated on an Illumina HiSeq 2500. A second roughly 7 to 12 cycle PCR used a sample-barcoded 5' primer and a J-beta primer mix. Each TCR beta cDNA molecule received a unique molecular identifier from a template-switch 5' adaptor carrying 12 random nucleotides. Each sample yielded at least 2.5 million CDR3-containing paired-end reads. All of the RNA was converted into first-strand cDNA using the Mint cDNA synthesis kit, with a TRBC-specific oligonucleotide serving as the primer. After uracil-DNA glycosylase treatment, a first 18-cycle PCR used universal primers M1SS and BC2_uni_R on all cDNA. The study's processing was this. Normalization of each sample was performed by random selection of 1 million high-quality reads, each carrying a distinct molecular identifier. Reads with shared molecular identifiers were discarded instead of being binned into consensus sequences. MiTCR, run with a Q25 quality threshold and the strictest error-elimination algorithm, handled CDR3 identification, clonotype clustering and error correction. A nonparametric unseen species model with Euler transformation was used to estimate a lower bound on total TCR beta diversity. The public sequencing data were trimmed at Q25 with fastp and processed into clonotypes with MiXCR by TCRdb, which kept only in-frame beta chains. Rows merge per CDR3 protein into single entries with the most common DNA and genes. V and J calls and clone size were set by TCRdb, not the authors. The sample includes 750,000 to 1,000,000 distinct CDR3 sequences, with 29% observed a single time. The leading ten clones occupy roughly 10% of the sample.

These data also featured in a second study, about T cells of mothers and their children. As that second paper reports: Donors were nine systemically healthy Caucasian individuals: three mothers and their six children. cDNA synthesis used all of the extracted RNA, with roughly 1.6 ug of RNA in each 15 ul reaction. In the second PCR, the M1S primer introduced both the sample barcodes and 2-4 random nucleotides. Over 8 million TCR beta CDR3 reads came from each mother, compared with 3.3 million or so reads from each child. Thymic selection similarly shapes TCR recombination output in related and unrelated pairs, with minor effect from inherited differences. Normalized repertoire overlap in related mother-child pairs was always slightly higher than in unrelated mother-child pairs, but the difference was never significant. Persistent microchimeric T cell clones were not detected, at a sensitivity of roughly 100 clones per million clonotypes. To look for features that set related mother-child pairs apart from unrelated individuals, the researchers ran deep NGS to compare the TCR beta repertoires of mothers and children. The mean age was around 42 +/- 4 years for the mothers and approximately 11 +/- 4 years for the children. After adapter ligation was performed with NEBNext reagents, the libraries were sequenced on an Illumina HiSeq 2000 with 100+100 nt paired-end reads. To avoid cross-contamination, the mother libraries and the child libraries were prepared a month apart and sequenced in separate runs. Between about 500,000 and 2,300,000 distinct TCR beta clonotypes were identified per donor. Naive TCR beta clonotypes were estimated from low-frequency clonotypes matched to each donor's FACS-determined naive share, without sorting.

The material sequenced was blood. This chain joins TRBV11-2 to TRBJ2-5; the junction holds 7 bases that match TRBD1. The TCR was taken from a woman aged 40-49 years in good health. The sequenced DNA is TGTGCCAGCAGCTTAAACAGGGGTGGGGGAGAGACCCAGTACTTC. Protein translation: CASSLNRGGGETQYF.